The 11 T cell receptor beta chains given below trace back to one sample, sequenced in a study of blood T cells in healthy people across ages (dated by TCRdb to between 2014 and 2017). Libraries were made using 5' RACE. TCRdb lists the instrument as Illumina HiSeq 2500. A second PCR of about 6 to 12 cycles was run with a J-beta primer mix and a sample-barcoded 5' primer. TCRdb reprocessing: public reads trimmed at Q25 with fastp, clones called with MiXCR, in-frame beta chains kept. Each entry is one CDR3 protein sequence, shown with its most common DNA and genes. The table for this sample lists about 1,500,000 distinct CDR3 sequences; around two fifths of them were counted only once. 7% to 9% of the sample comes from the top ten. Sequencing was carried out using blood. Receptors were obtained from a young woman in good health.

This chain uses TRBV10-2 with TRBJ2-7; 8 nucleotides match TRBD2. This CDR3 is built from 12 residues. Trimming removed 6 bases from V and 5 bases from J; junction bases left unmatched: 3. In germline, CDR1 is WSHSY, CDR2 SAAADI. As DNA, the CDR3 is TGCGCCAGCAGAGGACTAGCCCACGAGCAGTACTTC. It translates to CASRGLAHEQYF.

The CDR3 region has the DNA TGCAGCGCCAGGGTGGGGAAGAACACCGGGGAGCTGTTTTTT. This codes for CSARVGKNTGELFF. This chain connects TRBV29-1 to TRBJ2-2, with D possibly being TRBD1 (5 bases). V was shortened by 7 bases and J by 1 base, with 13 bases between the two germline ends. CDR1 SQVTM and CDR2 ANQGSEA come from the germline V gene. The CDR3 is 14 residues long.

This clonotype came up a few times. This chain joins TRBV21-1 and TRBJ2-3; the D call in the table, TRBD2, was not verified against the DNA. TRBV21-1 represents a pseudogene. The CDR3 has 15 amino acids. The CDR3 sequence: CASGGLAGVEDTQYF. The CDR3 DNA is TGTGCCAGCGGGGGACTAGCGGGAGTAGAGGATACGCAGTATTTT.

The J gene is TRBJ1-1, the V gene TRBV6-5, with D maybe TRBD1 (5 bases). Germline loops: CDR1 MNHEY, CDR2 SVGAGI. The CDR3 totals 11 residues. Trimming removed 7 bases from V and 5 bases from J, with 8 bases in between. In DNA, the CDR3 is TGTGCCAGCATCTGGGGGACTGAAGCTTTCTTT. Its protein is CASIWGTEAFF.

Worth noting for this clonotype: A read error may explain this, as a much larger clone is one base away. This chain joins TRBV29-1 and TRBJ1-4, with TRBD1 as a possible D gene (6 bases). V was shortened by 6 bases and J by 8 bases, with 31 bases between the two germline ends. CDR1 and CDR2 (germline): SQVTM, ANQGSEA. The CDR3 length is 18 residues. The CDR3 is CSVPRAGALESGREKLFF. CDR3 in DNA: TGCAGCGTACCCCGAGCAGGGGCCCTTGAGTCCGGTAGGGAAAAACTGTTTTTT.

This rearrangement joins TRBV29-1 to TRBJ1-2, with unresolved D. Germline V gene sequence: CDR1 SQVTM, CDR2 ANQGSEA. CDR3 size: 14 residues. V was cut by 1 base and J by 2 bases, with 11 bases left in between. The CDR3, as DNA: TGCAGCGTTGAAGGCGAGGGCAGAAACTATGGCTACACCTTC. This encodes CSVEGEGRNYGYTF.

This clonotype occurred many times. The V gene is TRBV29-1, the J gene TRBJ2-4; the match to TRBD2 covers 8 bases. V lost 6 bases, J lost 8 bases, and 9 bases stayed unmatched. CDR3 length equals 13 residues. Germline V gene data show CDR1 as SQVTM and CDR2 as ANQGSEA. The CDR3: CSVISGKEYIQYF. In nucleotides, the CDR3 is TGCAGCGTGATTAGCGGGAAGGAATACATTCAGTACTTC. The entire variable domain, with the rest obtained from reference TRBV29-1 and TRBJ2-4, is as follows: SAVISQKPSRDICQRGTSLTIQCQVDSQVTMMFWYRQQPGQSLTLIATANQGSEATYESGFVIDKFPISRPNLTFSTLTVSNMSPEDSSIYLCSVISGKEYIQYFGAGTRLSVL.

This clonotype was seen a few times. The V call is TRBV10-3, the J call TRBJ1-5, with TRBD1 identical over 7 bases. The CDR3 sequence is 14 residues long. Germline assignment: CDR1 ENHRY and CDR2 SYGVKD. The ends lost 4 bases at V and 4 bases at J; junction bases unmatched: 4. The CDR3 coding sequence is TGTGCCATCAGTGTGGGACAGCAGAATCAGCCCCAGCATTTT. Translation: CAISVGQQNQPQHF.

This clonotype was picked up a small number of times. V is TRBV2 and J is TRBJ1-1, with unresolved D. The CDR3 totals 13 residues. V lost 9 bases and J lost 1, with 12 bases in between. The V gene's germline CDR1 is SNHLY and CDR2 FYNNEI. CDR3 amino acids: CARNYDKNTEAFF. The DNA of the CDR3 is TGTGCCAGAAATTACGACAAGAACACTGAAGCTTTCTTT.

This clonotype has a handful of counts. The gene calls are TRBV12-3 or TRBV12-4 and TRBJ1-1; TRBD1 matches at 8 bases. Unmatched junction bases numbered 3, after V lost 3 bases and J lost 0 bases. The CDR3 runs 15 residues. The CDR3 nucleotides are TGTGCCAGCAGTTTCCGGGACAGGATGAACACTGAAGCTTTCTTT. Protein: CASSFRDRMNTEAFF.

The chain joins TRBV7-2 to TRBJ1-4; tentative D call: TRBD1 (6 bases). The CDR3 sequence is 14 residues long. Germline CDR1 and CDR2: SGHTA and FQGNSA. The V and J ends lost 5 bases and 9 bases respectively, with 16 bases between them. In DNA form, the CDR3 reads TGTGCCAGCAGCCCACAGGGATCAGTGAAAAAACTGTTTTTT. Translated: CASSPQGSVKKLFF.